This T cell receptor beta chain was captured by sequencing in a study of post-analysis software for immune sequencing data. Study in general: Secondary progressive, relapsing-remitting and progressive-relapsing multiple sclerosis were among the included disease courses. Study-wide findings and caveats: Samples sharing a preparation batch grouped tightly together when assessed by F measure. Normalized Chao1 diversity was significantly reduced in patients versus controls. Patients used roughly five TRBV segments, including TRBV5-6, TRBV5-1 and TRBV20-1, more often than controls.

Tagging with unique molecular identifiers was a feature of the TCR beta cDNA libraries. The authors obtained approximately 540,000 cDNA molecules from roughly 1 to 10 million T cells. One entry per CDR3 protein results from TCRdb running MiXCR on the PCR reads. The data hold approximately 460,000 distinct CDR3 sequences, with over 35% observed a single time. CDR3 length: 15 residues. Germline CDR1 reads MNHEY; CDR2 reads SVGEGT. Concerning this clonotype: The antigen is unknown. At one end, the junction sequence differs from germline, possibly due to a read error.

This sequence was found in a girl aged 5 to 17 with multiple sclerosis. What was sequenced was blood. This chain links TRBV6-2 or TRBV6-3 with TRBJ2-7; D is ambiguous. The CDR3 reads CASSHSAASSYEQYF. In DNA form, the CDR3 reads TGTGCCAGCAGTCACTCGGCAGCCAGCTCCTACGAGCAGTACTTC.